The present T cell receptor (beta chain) was sequenced within a study of blood T cells in healthy people across ages. Across the study: Through template switching, about one barcoded beta molecule was captured per two T cells, as measured in model experiments.

This CDR3 region has 15 residues. Germline V lookup: CDR1 DFQATT, CDR2 SNEGSKA (reference sequence). Between the trimmed V and J ends, which lost 6 bases and 0 bases, there was a span of 17 bases. Primers used in a second PCR of about 6 to 11 cycles were a sample-barcoded 5' primer and a J-beta primer mix. TCRdb re-derived calls from the 5' RACE reads in MiXCR, one entry per CDR3 protein. This table has 1.5 million to 2 million distinct CDR3 sequences, 40% to 55% appearing once. The sequence was collected from a woman between 40 and 50 years old in good health. This chain connects TRBV20-1 to TRBJ1-2; tentatively, D is TRBD1 (5 bases). The specimen sequenced was blood. The CDR3 is CSAKTGTYANYGYTF. The CDR3 DNA sequence: TGCAGTGCCAAAACCGGGACCTACGCTAACTATGGCTACACCTTC.